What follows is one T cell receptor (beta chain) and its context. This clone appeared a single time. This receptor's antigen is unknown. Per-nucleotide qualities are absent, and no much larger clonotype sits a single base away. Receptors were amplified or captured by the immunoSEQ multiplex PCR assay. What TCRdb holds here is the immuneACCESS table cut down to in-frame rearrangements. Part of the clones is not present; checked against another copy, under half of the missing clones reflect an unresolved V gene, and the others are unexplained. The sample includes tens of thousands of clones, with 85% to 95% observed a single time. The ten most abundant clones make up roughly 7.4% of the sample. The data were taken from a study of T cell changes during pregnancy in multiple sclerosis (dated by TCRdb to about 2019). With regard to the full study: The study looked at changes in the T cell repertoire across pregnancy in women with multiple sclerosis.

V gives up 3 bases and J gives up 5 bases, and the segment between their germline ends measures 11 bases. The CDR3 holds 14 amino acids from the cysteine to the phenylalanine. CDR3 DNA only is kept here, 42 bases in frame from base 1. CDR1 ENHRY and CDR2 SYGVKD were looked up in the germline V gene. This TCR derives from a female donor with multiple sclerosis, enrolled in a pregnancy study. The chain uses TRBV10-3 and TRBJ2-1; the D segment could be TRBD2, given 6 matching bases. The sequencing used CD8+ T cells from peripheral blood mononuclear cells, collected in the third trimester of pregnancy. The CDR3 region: CAISEAGTNNEQFF. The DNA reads TGTGCCATCAGTGAAGCGGGCACTAACAATGAGCAGTTCTTC.